Presented here are 17 T cell receptor beta chains from one specimen sequenced in a study of blood T cell repertoires in COVID-19. The protocol was immunoSEQ multiplex PCR, while the TCRdb copy is restricted to in-frame clones and leaves out a portion. The sample carries 250,000 to 300,000 clones, 81% recorded once. The sequenced sample was peripheral blood. The receptors derive from a woman between 55 and 75 years old with active or convalescent COVID-19.

This clone was picked up one time. V gene TRBV5-8 combines with J gene TRBJ2-5; 12 positions match TRBD1. This CDR3 contains 16 residues. Germline trimming cut 2 bases from V and 4 bases from J; bases unmatched to any gene: 6. CDR1 SGHTS and CDR2 YDEGEE come from the germline V gene. The CDR3 region is CASSFGGTGGRETQYF. The CDR3 DNA sequence: TGTGCCAGCAGCTTCGGCGGGACAGGGGGCCGAGAGACCCAGTACTTC. The full variable domain, with the rest looked up from reference TRBV5-8 and TRBJ2-5, is EAGVTQSPTHLIKTRGQQATLRCSPISGHTSVYWYQQALGLGLQFLLWYDEGEERNRGNFPPRFSGRQFPNYSSELNVNALELEDSALYLCASSFGGTGGRETQYFGPGTRLLVL.

The chain is built from TRBV6-5 and TRBJ2-3, with TRBD1 matching over 8 bases. With V trimmed by 6 bases and J by 11 bases, 16 bases remained unmatched. This CDR3 has 15 amino acids. Germline V gene lookup returns CDR1 MNHEY and CDR2 SVGAGI. The CDR3 bases are TGTGCCAGCAGATCCGGACAGGGACCGCTAGGCGGGCAGTATTTT. As protein: CASRSGQGPLGGQYF.

The gene calls are TRBV3-1 (or the pseudogene TRBV3-2) and TRBJ1-6, with D perhaps matching TRBD1 (6 bases). V dropped 3 bases and J dropped 6 bases, with 15 bases sitting between them. Per germline, CDR1 LGHDT and CDR2 YNNKEL (reference sequence). The CDR3 has 16 residues. The DNA of the CDR3 is TGTGCCAGCAGCCAGGGCGGACAGTCTCCTAATTCACCCCTCCACTTT. It codes for CASSQGGQSPNSPLHF.

The chain recombines TRBV12-5 with TRBJ2-1, with 12 bases fitting TRBD2. CDR3 length equals 17 residues. J was trimmed by 9 bases and V by 5 bases; bases with no gene match: 14. Germline CDR1 is LGHNT and CDR2 is FRNRAP. The CDR3 DNA reads as TGTGCTAGTGGTAAGCCTAGCGGGGGGGCCGTCAACACTGAGCAGTTCTTC. As protein: CASGKPSGGAVNTEQFF.

The V and J genes are TRBV7-9 and TRBJ2-1, with TRBD2 matching 7 bases. The CDR3 spans 15 residues. The V gene end was trimmed by 1 base and the J gene end by 6 bases; junction bases not matched to a gene: 6. Germline CDR1 and CDR2: SEHNR and FQNEAQ (reference sequence). CDR3: CASSLVAGVTNEQFF. In DNA form, the CDR3 reads TGTGCCAGCAGCTTAGTTGCGGGGGTGACCAATGAGCAGTTCTTC.

The rearrangement joins TRBV10-3 to TRBJ2-3, with 10 bases aligning to TRBD2. Trimming cost V 9 bases and J 4 bases; bases outside gene matches: 4. This CDR3 has 13 residues. CDR1 is ENHRY, CDR2 SYGVKD, per germline. This CDR3 reads CAIGLAVSDTQYF. The CDR3 region has the DNA TGTGCCATTGGACTAGCGGTTTCAGATACGCAGTATTTT.

The rearrangement uses TRBV5-1 and TRBJ2-3, with 8 bases that match TRBD2. Germline CDR1 is SGHRS and CDR2 is YFSETQ. Trimming cost V 0 bases and J 5 bases; bases outside gene matches: 2. This CDR3 contains 14 residues. The CDR3 DNA is TGCGCCAGCAGCTTGGCGGGGGGGGTAGATACGCAGTATTTT. Translated: CASSLAGGVDTQYF.

This clone occurred a few times. The rearrangement links TRBV18 to TRBJ1-1; 9 bases agree with TRBD1. V lost 2 bases and J lost 4; bases outside the gene matches: 5. Germline CDR1 and CDR2: KGHSH and LQKENI. The CDR3 sequence is 15 residues long. The CDR3 is CASSPGTGRITEAFF. The CDR3 nucleotides are TGTGCCAGCTCACCAGGGACAGGGAGGATCACTGAAGCTTTCTTT.

This chain connects TRBV4-1 to TRBJ2-1, with a weak D call TRBD2 (5 bases). The germline CDR1 and CDR2 sequences are MGHRA and YSYEKL. Trimming cost V 3 bases and J 9 bases, with 9 bases left between them. This CDR3 has 12 amino acids. In nucleotides, the CDR3 is TGCGCCAGCAGCCACCGCCGGGGTGAGCAGTTCTTC. Translating it yields CASSHRRGEQFF.

This clone was seen once. The chain joins TRBV11-1 to TRBJ2-7; no firm D call. Germline loops: CDR1 SGHAT, CDR2 FQDESV (reference sequence). Trimming left V 2 bases short and J 6 bases short, with 5 bases between. The CDR3 sequence is 11 residues long. CDR3 sequence (DNA): TGTGCCAGCAGCTTATCGCGCGAGCAGTACTTC. Amino acid sequence: CASSLSREQYF.

The rearrangement joins TRBV5-1 to TRBJ1-5; D gene unclear. CDR3 length: 15 residues. Germline lookup yields CDR1 SGHRS and CDR2 YFSETQ. V was cut by 0 bases and J by 2 bases, with 9 bases left in between. The CDR3 DNA reads as TGCGCCAGCAGCTTGGGAGGATCAGGCAATCAGCCCCAGCATTTT. This gives the protein CASSLGGSGNQPQHF.

This clone was found a few times. The genes are TRBV25-1 and TRBJ1-2; the D gene is possibly TRBD1 (5 bases). V lost 7 bases and J 1 base, leaving 13 bases between the germline ends. The V gene's germline CDR1 is MGHDK and CDR2 SYGVNS. The CDR3 is 14 amino acids. DNA for the CDR3: TGTGCCAGCAAGGCGGGGGACCTTAACTATGGCTACACCTTC. Protein product: CASKAGDLNYGYTF.

This clone was detected only a few times. The genes are TRBV5-1 and TRBJ1-2; D might be TRBD1 (5 bases). The CDR3 runs to 15 residues. Trimming shortened V by 0 bases and J by 3 bases, and 12 bases separated the two germline ends. CDR1 SGHRS and CDR2 YFSETQ come from the germline V gene. The DNA of the CDR3 is TGCGCCAGCAGCTTGGACAGGCCTGACCACTATGGCTACACCTTC. Residues: CASSLDRPDHYGYTF.

The gene calls are TRBV5-1 and TRBJ2-6, with TRBD1 matching over 9 bases. Germline CDR1 is SGHRS and CDR2 is YFSETQ. This CDR3 spans 19 amino acids. With 4 bases clipped from V and 2 bases from J, the junction kept 13 bases outside the gene matches. The CDR3 sequence is CASSPRRTGASAGANVLTF. CDR3 sequence (DNA): TGCGCCAGCAGCCCACGGAGGACAGGGGCTTCGGCTGGGGCCAACGTCCTGACTTTC.

The rearrangement joins TRBV11-1 to TRBJ1-1; 8 positions match TRBD1. Losses at the gene ends were 5 bases for V and 4 bases for J; bases not matched to a gene: 9. From germline, CDR1 is SGHAT and CDR2 FQDESV (reference sequence). This CDR3 contains 15 residues. The CDR3 DNA sequence: TGTGCCAGCAGCCCCAGAACAGGGGGAGGCACTGAAGCTTTCTTT. This codes for CASSPRTGGGTEAFF.

This clone occurred once. This chain links TRBV7-9 with TRBJ2-7; tentative D call: TRBD2 (7 bases). Germline-derived CDR1 and CDR2 are SEHNR and FQNEAQ (reference sequence). Deletions cut 7 bases from V and 5 bases from J, with 12 bases between. This CDR3 is 12 amino acids long. In DNA form, the CDR3 reads TGTGCCAGCACCCCCGGGGGGCACGAGCAGTACTTC. It yields the protein CASTPGGHEQYF.

The chain combines TRBV6-5 with TRBJ1-3, with 7 bases lining up with TRBD1. Germline loops: CDR1 MNHEY, CDR2 SVGAGI. This CDR3 comprises 14 residues. Trimming at V came to 6 bases and at J to 2 bases, leaving 4 bases not matched to a gene. CDR3 sequence reads: CASRPGTAGNTIYF. In DNA, the CDR3 is TGTGCCAGCAGACCCGGGACAGCTGGAAACACCATATATTTT.